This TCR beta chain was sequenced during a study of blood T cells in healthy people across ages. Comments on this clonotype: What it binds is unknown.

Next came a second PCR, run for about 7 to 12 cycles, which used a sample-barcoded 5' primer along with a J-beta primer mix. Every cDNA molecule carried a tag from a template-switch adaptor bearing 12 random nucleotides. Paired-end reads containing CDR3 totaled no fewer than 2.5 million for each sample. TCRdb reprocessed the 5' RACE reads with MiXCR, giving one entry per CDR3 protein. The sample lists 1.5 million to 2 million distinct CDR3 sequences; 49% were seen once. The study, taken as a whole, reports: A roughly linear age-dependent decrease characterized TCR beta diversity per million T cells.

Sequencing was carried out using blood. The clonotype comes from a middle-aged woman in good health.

CDR3 loop: CATSREPLGGGGYTF. CDR3 DNA: TGTGCCACCAGCAGAGAACCTCTTGGAGGAGGTGGCTACACCTTC. V usage is TRBV15 and J usage is TRBJ1-2; D is unresolved. The CDR3 spans 15 residues. Trimming stripped 0 bases from V and 7 bases from J, with 15 bases between. CDR1 LNHNV and CDR2 YYDKDF come from the germline V gene (reference sequence).